What follows are 26 T cell receptor beta chains derived from one specimen sequenced in a study of control samples from healthy donors and cancer patients. Clones were sequenced by immunoSEQ multiplex PCR, and TCRdb holds only the in-frame ones, with some missing. The sample yields 130,000 or so clones, 90% to 95% seen once. The sample comprised blood. The receptors were gathered from a man aged 35 to 55 in good health.

This chain links TRBV6-6 with TRBJ1-4, with 7 bases fitting TRBD1. Trimming took 2 bases from V and 7 from J; bases not matched to a gene: 4. In germline, CDR1 is MNHNY, CDR2 SVGAGI (reference sequence). The length of the CDR3 is 14 residues. CDR3 loop: CASSYGRGGEKLFF. Written as DNA, the CDR3 is TGTGCCAGCAGTTACGGCAGGGGGGGTGAAAAACTGTTTTTT.

In nucleotides, the CDR3 is TGTGCCAGCCTCCCACGACTGGGGACACAAGAGACCCAGTACTTC. The encoded protein is CASLPRLGTQETQYF. The V and J genes are TRBV10-3 and TRBJ2-5; D is perhaps TRBD1 (6 bases). V lost 10 bases and J lost 2, with 20 bases in between. The CDR3 runs to 15 residues. Germline V gene sequence: CDR1 ENHRY, CDR2 SYGVKD.

J is TRBJ2-5 and V is TRBV15, with unresolved D. Germline CDR1 is LNHNV and CDR2 is YYDKDF (reference sequence). V was pared by 0 bases and J by 2 bases, with 16 bases between. CDR3 length equals 17 residues. The CDR3 sequence: CATSRDVLEDGQETQYF. The DNA for the CDR3 is TGTGCCACCAGCAGAGATGTACTCGAGGACGGTCAAGAGACCCAGTACTTC.

This clone is a singleton in its sample. V usage is TRBV28 and J usage is TRBJ2-3; D is unclear. Per the germline V gene, CDR1 is MDHEN and CDR2 is SYDVKM. The CDR3 extends over 13 amino acids. V was pared by 7 bases and J by 4 bases, with 12 bases between. In nucleotides, the CDR3 is TGTGCCAGCAACTTAGGGTCGTCAGATACGCAGTATTTT. It yields the protein CASNLGSSDTQYF.

The V and J genes are TRBV11-1 and TRBJ1-1; a weak D match, TRBD1 (6 bases). Trimming took 3 bases from V and 2 from J, leaving 10 bases between them. The germline gives CDR1 SGHAT, CDR2 FQDESV (reference sequence). The CDR3 sequence is 14 residues long. The CDR3 region is CASSLGGTNTEAFF. The CDR3 DNA follows: TGTGCCAGCAGCTTGGGAGGGACAAACACTGAAGCTTTCTTT.

The V and J genes are TRBV7-2 and TRBJ1-4; D unresolved. V dropped 5 bases and J dropped 5 bases, with 12 bases sitting between them. CDR1 and CDR2 from the germline V gene are SGHTA and FQGNSA. The CDR3 consists of 14 residues. The DNA for the CDR3 is TGTGCCAGCAGCCCCCAAGCCCAAAATGAAAAACTGTTTTTT. This codes for CASSPQAQNEKLFF.

Only one count was recorded for this clone. Written as DNA, the CDR3 is TGTGCCAGCAGCCCCCGACAGGGTTTCACTGAAGCTTTCTTT. It yields the protein CASSPRQGFTEAFF. The chain links TRBV3-1 (or the pseudogene TRBV3-2) to TRBJ1-1, with 7 positions matching TRBD1. The CDR3 has 14 residues. The trim removed 4 bases at V and 4 bases at J, leaving 6 bases unmatched. The V gene's germline CDR1 is LGHDT and CDR2 YNNKEL (reference sequence).

The CDR3 loop reads CASSQVRGNEQFF. The CDR3 DNA reads as TGCGCCAGCAGCCAAGTACGTGGAAATGAGCAGTTCTTC. The chain carries TRBV4-1 and TRBJ2-1; D unclear. The CDR3 contains 13 residues. The germline CDR1 and CDR2 sequences are MGHRA and YSYEKL. Between the trimmed V and J ends, which lost 1 base and 7 bases, there was a span of 8 bases.

The V and J genes are TRBV5-6 and TRBJ1-4, with D unclear. V lost 0 bases to trimming and J lost 10 bases, with 10 bases between them. The germline V gene has CDR1 SGHDT and CDR2 YYEEEE. This CDR3 has 13 amino acids. This chain's CDR3 is CASSLGPGGKLFF. In DNA form, the CDR3 reads TGTGCCAGCAGCTTGGGACCGGGCGGAAAACTGTTTTTT.

This rearrangement joins TRBV10-3 to TRBJ1-4, with D possibly matching TRBD1 (5 bases). The CDR3 length is 13 residues. CDR1 is ENHRY, CDR2 SYGVKD, per germline. V lost 10 bases and J lost 8, with 17 bases in between. CDR3 in DNA: TGTGCCACGGTGGGGGTTTTCGGCGAAAAACTGTTTTTT. Its translation: CATVGVFGEKLFF.

The chain links TRBV28 to TRBJ1-2, with D unclear. With 1 base removed from V and 3 bases from J, the gap between germline ends came to 9 bases. The germline V gene has CDR1 MDHEN and CDR2 SYDVKM. The CDR3 runs 14 residues. Written as DNA, the CDR3 is TGTGCCAGCAGTTTATCTGCGCGGCACTATGGCTACACCTTC. It encodes CASSLSARHYGYTF.

This chain connects TRBV15 to TRBJ2-5; 10 bases map to TRBD1. The germline CDR1 and CDR2 sequences are LNHNV and YYDKDF (reference sequence). The V and J ends lost 9 bases and 1 base, in that order; junction bases with no gene match: 17. The CDR3 totals 18 residues. CDR3 DNA sequence: TGTGCCACGGGGCCCGGGACAGGGGATCCATCGTTCCAAGAGACCCAGTACTTC. Protein: CATGPGTGDPSFQETQYF.

This rearrangement joins TRBV28 to TRBJ1-4; D possibly corresponds to TRBD1 (5 bases). In germline, CDR1 is MDHEN, CDR2 SYDVKM. The V end was cut by 6 bases, the J end by 8 bases, with 16 bases between. The CDR3 is 14 amino acids. CDR3 DNA: TGTGCCAGCAGCCTGGGACCACCGAGGGAAAAACTGTTTTTT. Protein product: CASSLGPPREKLFF.

V usage is TRBV7-2 and J usage is TRBJ1-1; perhaps TRBD1 as D (5 bases). The CDR3 runs to 15 residues. With 5 bases removed from V and 2 bases from J, the gap between germline ends came to 15 bases. Germline V gene lookup returns CDR1 SGHTA and CDR2 FQGNSA. Here the CDR3 DNA reads TGTGCCAGCAGCCGCGATATGACAGTTAACACTGAAGCTTTCTTT. Protein product: CASSRDMTVNTEAFF.

This chain connects TRBV5-5 to TRBJ1-1, with no clear D. Germline loops: CDR1 SGHKS, CDR2 YYEKEE (reference sequence). The ends were cut back, 1 base at V and 1 base at J, with 5 bases in the middle. CDR3 size: 13 residues. Written as DNA, the CDR3 is TGTGCCAGCAGCTTGAAGGGGAACACTGAAGCTTTCTTT. It specifies CASSLKGNTEAFF.

The chain combines TRBV5-1 with TRBJ1-2; D is possibly TRBD1 (5 bases). CDR1 is SGHRS, CDR2 YFSETQ, per germline. This CDR3 comprises 13 residues. Trimming removed 2 bases from V and 6 bases from J, with 11 bases in between. CDR3 sequence: CASSFRDVDGYTF. CDR3 bases: TGCGCCAGCAGCTTCCGGGACGTCGATGGCTACACCTTC.

V usage is TRBV5-6 and J usage is TRBJ1-4, with 7 bases aligning to TRBD1. CDR1 and CDR2 from the germline V gene are SGHDT and YYEEEE. This CDR3 is 15 amino acids long. Trimming removed 0 bases from V and 6 bases from J; junction bases left unmatched: 5. CDR3 coding DNA: TGTGCCAGCAGCTTGGCGACAGGGATAGATGAAAAACTGTTTTTT. Translation gives CASSLATGIDEKLFF.

The genes are TRBV6-6 and TRBJ2-2; D assignment may be TRBD1 or TRBD2 (5 bases each). The CDR3 runs 14 residues. V lost 2 bases to trimming and J lost 4 bases, with 8 bases between them. The germline gives CDR1 MNHNY, CDR2 SVGAGI (reference sequence). CDR3 sequence (DNA): TGTGCCAGCAGTTACGCCGGGACCACCGGGGAGCTGTTTTTT. Translated, it gives CASSYAGTTGELFF.

V gene TRBV11-2 combines with J gene TRBJ1-3; D not certain. CDR1 SGHAT and CDR2 FQNNGV come from the germline V gene. This CDR3 is 16 amino acids long. V was trimmed by 5 bases and J by 0 bases, leaving 14 bases between them. The CDR3 DNA is TGTGCCAGCAGCCCCCAGGATAGACTCTCTGGAAACACCATATATTTT. As protein: CASSPQDRLSGNTIYF.

V and J are TRBV5-6 and TRBJ1-2; D not resolved. Per the germline V gene, CDR1 is SGHDT and CDR2 is YYEEEE. The length of the CDR3 is 14 residues. Trimming took off 0 bases at V and 4 bases at J, with 10 bases between the two ends. DNA of the CDR3: TGTGCCAGCAGCTTGGAGAACCCCAGCTATGGCTACACCTTC. It encodes CASSLENPSYGYTF.

The CDR3: CASSWGPGLGKNIQYF. DNA of the CDR3: TGTGCCAGCAGCTGGGGACCGGGACTGGGGAAAAACATTCAGTACTTC. The V and J genes are TRBV7-8 and TRBJ2-4; D may be TRBD2 (6 bases). V was shortened by 4 bases and J by 4 bases, with 17 bases between the two germline ends. Germline lookup yields CDR1 SGHVS and CDR2 FQNEAQ. The CDR3 contains 16 residues.

This clone was seen just once. This chain connects TRBV18 to TRBJ2-7, with D uncertain. Trimming shortened V by 0 bases and J by 1 base, and 10 bases separated the two germline ends. Germline assignment: CDR1 KGHSH and CDR2 LQKENI. This CDR3 is 15 amino acids long. The CDR3 spells CASSPPSGWSYEQYF. In DNA, the CDR3 is TGTGCCAGCTCACCACCTTCCGGGTGGTCCTACGAGCAGTACTTC. Full variable domain (missing parts from reference TRBV18 and TRBJ2-7): NAGVMQNPRHLVRRRGQEARLRCSPMKGHSHVYWYRQLPEEGLKFMVYLQKENIIDESGMPKERFSAEFPKEGPSILRIQQVVRGDSAAYFCASSPPSGWSYEQYFGPGTRLTVT.

The chain has TRBV28 and TRBJ2-7, with no clear D. The germline V gene encodes CDR1 MDHEN and CDR2 SYDVKM. The CDR3 runs 13 residues. V shed 6 bases and J shed 2 bases, with 11 bases lying between them. CDR3 DNA sequence: TGTGCCAGCAGCTTGCGGTCAACCTACGAGCAGTACTTC. Its protein product is CASSLRSTYEQYF. Supplemented by reference TRBV28 and TRBJ2-7, the full variable domain reads DVKVTQSSRYLVKRTGEKVFLECVQDMDHENMFWYRQDPGLGLRLIYFSYDVKMKEKGDIPEGYSVSREKKERFSLILESASTNQTSMYLCASSLRSTYEQYFGPGTRLTVT.

The rearrangement uses TRBV18 and TRBJ2-2, with TRBD2 identical over 9 bases. The V gene's germline CDR1 is KGHSH and CDR2 LQKENI. Unmatched junction bases numbered 16, after V lost 3 bases and J lost 5 bases. The CDR3 totals 19 residues. In DNA form, the CDR3 reads TGTGCCAGCTCACCCGGGGCTAGCGGGATCTCGACTAAAACCGGGGAGCTGTTTTTT. Protein: CASSPGASGISTKTGELFF.

This chain links TRBV30 with TRBJ2-3; D is unclear. Germline V CDR1 and CDR2: GTSNPN, SVGIG (reference sequence). V was clipped by 2 bases and J by 6 bases, with 6 bases between them. There are 11 residues in the CDR3. The CDR3 is CAWSTKDTQYF. CDR3 coding DNA: TGTGCCTGGAGTACCAAGGATACGCAGTATTTT.

J is TRBJ1-2 and V is TRBV11-2, with 10 nucleotides matching TRBD1. The germline V gene has CDR1 SGHAT and CDR2 FQNNGV. V was clipped by 2 bases and J by 2 bases; unmatched bases: 8. The CDR3 covers 17 residues. The CDR3 spells CASSLLSPGQGNYGYTF. In nucleotides, the CDR3 is TGTGCCAGCAGCTTATTGAGTCCGGGACAGGGGAACTATGGCTACACCTTC. Using reference TRBV11-2 and TRBJ1-2 for the parts outside the CDR3, the full variable domain is EAGVAQSPRYKIIEKRQSVAFWCNPISGHATLYWYQQILGQGPKLLIQFQNNGVVDDSQLPKDRFSAERLKGVDSTLKIQPAKLEDSAVYLCASSLLSPGQGNYGYTFGSGTRLTVV.